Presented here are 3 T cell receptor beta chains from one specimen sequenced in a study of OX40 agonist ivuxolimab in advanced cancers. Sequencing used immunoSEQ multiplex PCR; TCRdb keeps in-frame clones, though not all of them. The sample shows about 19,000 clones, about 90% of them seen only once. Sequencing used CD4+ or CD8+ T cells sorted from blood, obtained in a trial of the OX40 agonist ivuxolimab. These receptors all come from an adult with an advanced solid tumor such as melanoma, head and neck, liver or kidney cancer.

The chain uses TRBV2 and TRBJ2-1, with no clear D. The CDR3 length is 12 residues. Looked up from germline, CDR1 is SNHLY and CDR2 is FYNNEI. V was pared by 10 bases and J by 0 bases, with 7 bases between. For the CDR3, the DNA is TGTGCCACGAAATACTCCTACAATGAGCAGTTCTTC. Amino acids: CATKYSYNEQFF.

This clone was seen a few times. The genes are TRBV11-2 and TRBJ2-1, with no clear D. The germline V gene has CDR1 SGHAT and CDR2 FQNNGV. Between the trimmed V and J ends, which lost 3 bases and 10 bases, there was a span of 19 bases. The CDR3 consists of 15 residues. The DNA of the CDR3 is TGTGCCAGCAGCTTGGGTGGTTTAGCCCTTGAGGAGCAGTTCTTC. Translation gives CASSLGGLALEEQFF.

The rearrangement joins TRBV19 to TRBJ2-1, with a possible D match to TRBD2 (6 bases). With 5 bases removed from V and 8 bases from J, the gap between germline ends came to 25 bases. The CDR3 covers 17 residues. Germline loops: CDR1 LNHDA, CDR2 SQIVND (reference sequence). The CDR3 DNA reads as TGTGCCAGTAGTCTGGGTAGCGGCGGGGTGTATTTCTATGAGCAGTTCTTC. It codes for CASSLGSGGVYFYEQFF.